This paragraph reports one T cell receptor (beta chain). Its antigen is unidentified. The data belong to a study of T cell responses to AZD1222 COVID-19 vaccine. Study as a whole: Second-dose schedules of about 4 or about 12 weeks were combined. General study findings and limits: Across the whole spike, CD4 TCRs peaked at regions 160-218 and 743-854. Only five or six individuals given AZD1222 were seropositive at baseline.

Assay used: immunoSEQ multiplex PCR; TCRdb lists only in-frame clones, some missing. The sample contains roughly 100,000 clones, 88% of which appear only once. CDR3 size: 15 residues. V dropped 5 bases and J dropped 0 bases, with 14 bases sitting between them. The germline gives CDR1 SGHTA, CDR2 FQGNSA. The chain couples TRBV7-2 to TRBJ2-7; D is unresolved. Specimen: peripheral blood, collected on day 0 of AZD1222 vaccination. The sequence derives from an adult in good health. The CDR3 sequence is CASSVGLASSYEQYF. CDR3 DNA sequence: TGTGCCAGCAGCGTAGGATTAGCCAGCTCCTACGAGCAGTACTTC.